Below, 20 T cell receptor beta chains from the same sample are listed, as sequenced in a study of Graves' ophthalmopathy and Graves' hyperthyroidism listed by TCRdb under 2018. The run used an Illumina HiSeq 2000. For repertoire sequencing, the TCR beta CDR3 regions were amplified from RNA transcripts. The first round was an RT-PCR using HTBI primers with the Qiagen OneStep RT-PCR kit, and this first round was followed by a second-round multiplex PCR, then size selection and purification. TCRdb itself trimmed the public reads at Q25 with fastp, ran MiXCR and retained productive beta chains. Entries are consolidated by CDR3 protein sequence, retaining the most common genes and DNA. Counted in this sample were about 620,000 distinct CDR3 sequences; 22% of them appeared once. Together, the top ten hold more than 5.5% of the sample. The specimen sequenced was peripheral blood. These receptors came from a woman younger than 30 with stable Graves' hyperthyroidism. Some clones in this sample may be carry-over from other donors' samples. Donor details come from another sample of the same person, matched by shared clones.

J is TRBJ1-1 and V is TRBV2, with D unresolved. Per germline, CDR1 SNHLY and CDR2 FYNNEI. V gave up 1 base and J gave up 2 bases, with 8 bases separating them. CDR3 length: 14 amino acids. CDR3: CASSEVSRNTEAFF. CDR3 coding DNA: TGTGCCAGCAGTGAAGTTAGTAGAAACACTGAAGCTTTCTTT.

This clonotype was recorded many times. The chain couples TRBV7-8 to TRBJ1-2, with D tentatively TRBD1 (5 bases). V shed 0 bases and J shed 4 bases, with 12 bases lying between them. This CDR3 region has 15 residues. Germline lookup yields CDR1 SGHVS and CDR2 FQNEAQ. The CDR3 protein is CASSLALTDAYGYTF. As DNA, the CDR3 is TGTGCCAGCAGCTTAGCATTGACAGACGCCTATGGCTACACCTTC. The whole variable domain, remainder taken from reference TRBV7-8 and TRBJ1-2, is GAGVSQSPRYKVAKRGQDVALRCDPISGHVSLFWYQQALGQGPEFLTYFQNEAQLDKSGLPSDRFFAERPEGSVSTLKIQRTQQEDSAVYLCASSLALTDAYGYTFGSGTRLTVV.

This clonotype showed up many times. The V gene is TRBV9, the J gene TRBJ2-5, with TRBD2 matching 9 bases. Germline V gene sequence: CDR1 SGDLS, CDR2 YYNGEE. This CDR3 has 17 amino acids. After removal of 2 bases from V and 3 bases from J, the junction contained 11 bases not matched to a gene. The chain's CDR3 is CASSVMAGGPGEETQYF. CDR3 DNA: TGTGCCAGCAGCGTCATGGCGGGGGGGCCGGGGGAAGAGACCCAGTACTTC.

There are many counts of this clonotype. V usage is TRBV6-5 and J usage is TRBJ1-1; D gene unclear. The germline CDR1 and CDR2 sequences are MNHEY and SVGAGI. The CDR3 sequence is 14 residues long. V was cut by 4 bases and J by 3 bases, with 12 bases left in between. CDR3 coding DNA: TGTGCCAGCAGTTCCTCATACGGGGACACTGAAGCTTTCTTT. Its protein is CASSSSYGDTEAFF.

This clonotype has more than one count but fewer than ten. The conserved phenylalanine or tryptophan normally closing the CDR3 is absent here, so this likely arose from a read error. It is unclear where the CDR3 begins or ends on the DNA, so no DNA is shown, and the CDR3 is as TCRdb lists it. CDR3 residues: CASSYSRQGVTEACL. V is TRBV6-5 and J is TRBJ1-1; whether TRBD1, the table's D call, matches the DNA was not checked. The length of the CDR3 is 15 amino acids, counting both ends. Germline CDR1 is MNHEY and CDR2 is SVGAGI.

The chain is built from TRBV6-1 and TRBJ1-5, with 10 bases aligning to TRBD1. This CDR3 region has 15 residues. CDR1 MNHNS and CDR2 SASEGT come from the germline V gene. With 7 bases clipped from V and 3 bases from J, the junction kept 6 bases outside the gene matches. The DNA for the CDR3 is TGTGCCAGCAACGACGGGACAGGGGTCAATCAGCCCCAGCATTTT. Translated, it gives CASNDGTGVNQPQHF.

This clonotype was observed at least ten times. The rearrangement uses TRBV20-1 and TRBJ1-5; a weak D match, TRBD1 (6 bases). V dropped 3 bases and J dropped 4 bases, with 13 bases sitting between them. This CDR3 has 14 amino acids. CDR1 and CDR2 (germline): DFQATT, SNEGSKA (reference sequence). CDR3 region: CSASRQGRNQPQHF. In DNA, the CDR3 is TGCAGTGCTAGCCGCCAGGGGAGGAATCAGCCCCAGCATTTT.

This clonotype is a singleton in its sample. The chain is built from TRBV7-2 and TRBJ2-7; 8 bases line up with TRBD2. The V gene end was trimmed by 2 bases and the J gene end by 4 bases; junction bases not matched to a gene: 7. CDR1 is SGHTA and CDR2 is FQGNSA in the germline V gene. The CDR3 contains 15 residues. The CDR3 region has the DNA TGTGCCAGCAGCTTACTAACCGGGAGGGATTACGAGCAGTACTTC. This encodes CASSLLTGRDYEQYF.

In its sample, this clonotype was seen many times. A much bigger clone sits one base away, suggesting this may be a read error. This chain uses TRBV6-5 with TRBJ1-2, with D possibly matching TRBD1 (5 bases). This CDR3 region has 15 residues. Looked up from germline, CDR1 is MNHEY and CDR2 is SVGAGI. V lost 0 bases and J 0 bases, leaving 8 bases between the germline ends. The CDR3 loop is CASSYSRGANYGYTF. The CDR3 DNA reads TGTGCCAGCAGTTACTCGCGGGGGGCTAACTATGGCTACACCTTC.

This clonotype has just a few counts. A much larger clone lies one base from this, so it may be a read error. The chain employs TRBV7-7 and TRBJ2-5; 8 positions match TRBD2. CDR1 and CDR2 (germline): SSHAT, FNYEAQ (reference sequence). The CDR3 runs to 15 residues. The CDR3 loop is CASSRGLAGQETKYF. The CDR3 nucleotides read TGTGCTAGCAGCCGAGGGCTAGCGGGCCAAGAGACCAAGTACTTC.

This clonotype occurred many times. V gene TRBV3-1 combines with J gene TRBJ1-1, with TRBD1 as a possible D gene (6 bases). The CDR3 loop spans 17 amino acids. CDR1 and CDR2 (germline): LGHDT, YNNKEL (reference sequence). Trimming pared 1 base from V and 0 bases from J, leaving 15 bases between. The CDR3 loop is CASSQVGSGAMNTEAFF. The DNA of the CDR3 is TGTGCCAGCAGCCAAGTGGGGTCGGGGGCGATGAACACTGAAGCTTTCTTT.

The sample holds a few counts of this clonotype. The chain is built from TRBV24-1 and TRBJ2-2; 7 nucleotides match TRBD1. The CDR3 extends over 16 amino acids. V lost 10 bases, J lost 0 bases, and 10 bases stayed unmatched. CDR1 is KGHDR and CDR2 is SFDVKD in the germline V gene. The CDR3 reads CATSGQAFTNTGELFF. The CDR3 DNA reads as TGTGCCACTTCAGGACAGGCTTTTACGAACACCGGGGAGCTGTTTTTT.

This sequence joins TRBV20-1 and TRBJ2-5; 12 positions match TRBD2. The V segment lost 3 bases and the J segment 0 bases; nucleotides outside the gene matches: 5. The CDR3 is 16 amino acids. CDR1 is DFQATT, CDR2 SNEGSKA, per germline (reference sequence). The CDR3 nucleotides read TGCAGTGCTAGGGGACTAGCGGGCCGACACCAAGAGACCCAGTACTTC. It codes for CSARGLAGRHQETQYF.

At least ten counts were recorded for this clonotype. This chain joins TRBV12-3 or TRBV12-4 and TRBJ2-7; D is possibly TRBD2 (6 bases). CDR3 size: 14 residues. With 1 base removed from V and 6 bases from J, the gap between germline ends came to 13 bases. This CDR3 is CASSLVSGVPEQYF. CDR3 nucleotide sequence: TGTGCCAGCAGTTTAGTATCGGGAGTCCCCGAGCAGTACTTC.

This clonotype was recorded a few times. The chain is built from TRBV29-1 and TRBJ2-2; 13 nucleotides match TRBD2. The CDR3 length is 15 residues. Trimming at V came to 5 bases and at J to 5 bases, leaving 5 bases not matched to a gene. Germline V CDR1 and CDR2: SQVTM, ANQGSEA. DNA of the CDR3: TGCAGCGTTCGGGGGACTAGCGGGGTGACCGGGGAGCTGTTTTTT. It specifies CSVRGTSGVTGELFF.

The V gene is TRBV6-8, the J gene TRBJ2-7, with unresolved D. Deletions cut 4 bases from V and 3 bases from J, with 13 bases between. The CDR3 contains 14 residues. Germline V gene data show CDR1 as MNHGY and CDR2 as SAAAGT. The CDR3 DNA reads TGTGCCAGCAGTTGGGCGGATTCGAACTACGAGCAGTACTTC. Its protein is CASSWADSNYEQYF.

The gene calls are TRBV6-5 and TRBJ2-7; either TRBD1 or TRBD2 may fit D (6 bases each). The V and J ends lost 0 bases and 5 bases respectively, with 11 bases between them. The CDR3 runs to 14 residues. Germline V gene lookup returns CDR1 MNHEY and CDR2 SVGAGI. CDR3 sequence (DNA): TGTGCCAGCAGTTACTCGGAAGGGGGGAACGAGCAGTACTTC. Translating it yields CASSYSEGGNEQYF.

The table lists this clonotype with many counts. The rearrangement links TRBV6-1 to TRBJ1-1, with 8 bases identical to TRBD1. CDR1 is MNHNS, CDR2 SASEGT, per germline. The CDR3 runs 12 residues. Trimming took 8 bases from V and 5 from J; bases not matched to a gene: 4. The CDR3 region has the DNA TGTGCCAGCGACAGGGGCCAGACTGAAGCTTTCTTT. This encodes CASDRGQTEAFF.

This clonotype was picked up many times. This sequence joins TRBV20-1 and TRBJ2-6; D possibly uses TRBD1 or TRBD2 (5 bases each). The CDR3 runs to 15 residues. Germline V gene lookup returns CDR1 DFQATT and CDR2 SNEGSKA (reference sequence). The CDR3 protein is CGAGGDHSGANVLTF. As DNA, the CDR3 is TGCGGGGCGGGTGGAGACCACTCTGGGGCCAACGTCCTGACTTTC.

This clonotype appeared many times. This chain uses TRBV2 with TRBJ2-5; 13 bases line up with TRBD2. The V gene end was trimmed by 6 bases and the J gene end by 5 bases; junction bases not matched to a gene: 6. Germline CDR1 reads SNHLY; CDR2 reads FYNNEI. The CDR3 covers 15 residues. CDR3 protein: CASSATSGRAETQYF. CDR3 DNA: TGTGCCAGCAGCGCCACTAGCGGGAGGGCCGAGACCCAGTACTTC.